This T cell receptor (beta chain) was profiled in a study of shared clonotypes between healthy human individuals. Study results and caveats: It was expected that sequencing depth would affect clonotype sharing among donors.

The CDR3 totals 19 residues. Trimming left V 5 bases short and J 4 bases short, with 30 bases between. Looked up from germline, CDR1 is MNHEY and CDR2 is SMNVEV (reference sequence). To note about this clone: Antigen specificity is unknown.

Deep level was the assay's run setting. Using immunoSEQ multiplex PCR, the repertoire was profiled, and TCRdb retains in-frame clones only, with some absent. The sample includes about 1.1 million clones, 75% to 85% seen only once; the top ten take 0.5% to 0.65%. This clonotype originated in a man younger than 35 in good health. Some clones in this sample may be carry-over from other donors' samples. The sample taken for sequencing was memory CD4+ T cells from PBMCs. The subset was: CD45RA-negative fraction. V is TRBV27 and J is TRBJ2-7; D may be TRBD1 or TRBD2 (8 bases each). CDR3 sequence (DNA): TGTGCCAGCAGTCCGGTCCCTTTCCCAGGGGGCGGGAGGTCGTACGAGCAGTACTTC. Its translation: CASSPVPFPGGGRSYEQYF.